This TCR beta chain was captured in a study of patients and donors after allogeneic stem cell transplantation. TCRdb processed the RT-PCR reads anew with MiXCR; each CDR3 protein has one entry. The sample lists 900,000 to 1,000,000 distinct CDR3 sequences; over 15% were seen once. V shed 4 bases, J shed 8 bases, and the junction held 9 bases outside the gene matches. This CDR3 has 14 residues. Per germline, CDR1 LGHDT and CDR2 YNNKEL (reference sequence). This chain connects TRBV3-1 to TRBJ1-2; TRBD1 aligns across 8 bases. The sample comprised blood, either unsorted or a sorted T cell fraction (not recorded which). The source is a human donor who was either an allogeneic HSCT recipient or a stem cell or donor lymphocyte infusion donor (not recorded which). It is not recorded whose cells these are; they may come from a transplant donor. CDR3 protein: CASSPRGTGDGYTF. DNA for the CDR3: TGTGCCAGCAGCCCGCGGGGGACAGGTGACGGCTACACCTTC.